Listed below are T cell receptor beta chains from one sample, sequenced in a study of blood T cell repertoires in COVID-19. Measured with immunoSEQ multiplex PCR; TCRdb has only the in-frame clones, and not every one. The sample holds over 45,000 clones; 90% are singletons and the top ten take around 5%. The material sequenced was peripheral blood. These receptors were obtained from a man aged 65 to 79 with acute or convalescent COVID-19. The CDR3 runs from the conserved cysteine through the conserved F or W. D genes are given only for firm matches. The size of a clone is reported for some rows only, either as once, few or many, or as a class for expanded clones.

v_gene	j_gene	d_gene	abundance	len	CDR3aa	CDR3nt
TRBV9	TRBJ2-1	TRBD2	.	14	CASSGAGVLNEQFF	TGTGCCAGCAGCGGAGCGGGGGTGCTCAATGAGCAGTTCTTC
TRBV27	TRBJ2-5	TRBD2	.	15	CASSLRAGSQETQYF	TGTGCCAGCAGTTTACGAGCGGGGTCCCAAGAGACCCAGTACTTC
TRBV5-4	TRBJ1-1	.	once	16	CASSLAAGIGWTEAFF	TGTGCCAGCAGCTTGGCCGCGGGTATTGGGTGGACTGAAGCTTTCTTT
TRBV7-9	TRBJ1-5	.	.	13	CASQAYSNQPQHF	TGTGCCAGCCAGGCTTATAGCAATCAGCCCCAGCATTTT
TRBV29-1	TRBJ2-7	.	.	12	CSVGQPSYEQYF	TGCAGCGTTGGACAGCCCTCCTACGAGCAGTACTTC
TRBV29-1	TRBJ2-7	TRBD1	.	12	CSGGQGVYEQYF	TGCAGCGGCGGACAGGGAGTCTACGAGCAGTACTTC
TRBV19	TRBJ1-5	.	.	16	CASSSYPEYSNQPQHF	TGTGCCAGTAGTTCATATCCGGAGTATAGCAATCAGCCCCAGCATTTT
TRBV19	TRBJ2-7	TRBD1	.	17	CAGRDRGPRTGSYEQYF	TGTGCCGGACGGGACAGGGGGCCGCGGACGGGCTCCTACGAGCAGTACTTC
TRBV7-9	TRBJ2-7	TRBD1	.	15	CASSGRTGKRYEQYF	TGTGCCAGCAGCGGCCGGACAGGGAAGAGATACGAGCAGTACTTC
TRBV6-5	TRBJ2-5	.	large	16	CASSYPPGPDQETQYF	TGTGCCAGCAGTTACCCCCCGGGTCCGGACCAAGAGACCCAGTACTTC
TRBV9	TRBJ2-7	.	.	15	CASSVGSQGHYEQYF	TGTGCCAGCAGCGTAGGTTCCCAGGGACATTACGAGCAGTACTTC
TRBV29-1	TRBJ1-2	TRBD1	.	15	CSVTRWTGVMGGYTF	TGCAGCGTCACTAGGTGGACAGGGGTGATGGGAGGCTACACCTTC
TRBV18	TRBJ2-2	.	.	14	CASSPFRNTGELFF	TGTGCCAGCTCACCCTTTAGAAACACCGGGGAGCTGTTTTTT
TRBV27	TRBJ1-1	.	.	16	CASSPSIEAVLLEAFF	TGTGCCAGCAGTCCATCGATAGAGGCGGTCCTTCTTGAAGCTTTCTTT
TRBV2	TRBJ2-2	.	.	17	CASSDTTGFVNTGELFF	TGTGCCAGCAGTGATACCACAGGGTTTGTGAACACCGGGGAGCTGTTTTTT
TRBV6-6	TRBJ1-5	.	.	16	CASSYGRQGLNQPQHF	TGTGCCAGCAGTTATGGTCGCCAGGGGCTCAATCAGCCCCAGCATTTT
TRBV10-1	TRBJ1-4	TRBD1	once	13	CASFPGGDEKLFF	TGCGCCAGTTTTCCAGGGGGCGATGAAAAACTGTTTTTT
TRBV7-2	TRBJ1-3	.	.	17	CASSLETVGTFGNTIYF	TGTGCCAGCAGCTTAGAGACAGTGGGAACTTTTGGAAACACCATATATTTT
TRBV19	TRBJ2-2	TRBD1	once	15	CASSDDRGNTGELFF	TGTGCCAGTAGTGACGACAGGGGAAACACCGGGGAGCTGTTTTTT
TRBV7-3	TRBJ1-6	.	.	13	CASSFDRNSPLHF	TGTGCCAGCAGCTTCGACAGGAATTCACCCCTCCACTTT
TRBV5-4	TRBJ1-1	TRBD1	.	14	CASSLQGMNTEAFF	TGTGCCAGCAGCTTACAGGGGATGAACACTGAAGCTTTCTTT
TRBV6-5	TRBJ2-7	TRBD1	.	16	CASSYDSGQGGHEQYF	TGTGCCAGCAGTTACGACTCGGGACAGGGTGGCCACGAGCAGTACTTC
TRBV11-2	TRBJ1-4	.	.	17	CASSPTRVSATNEKLFF	TGTGCCAGCAGCCCGACCAGGGTATCTGCAACTAATGAAAAACTGTTTTTT
TRBV7-2	TRBJ2-1	TRBD2	.	15	CASSSGLAGLNEQFF	TGTGCCAGCAGCTCGGGACTAGCGGGGCTCAATGAGCAGTTCTTC
TRBV24-1	TRBJ2-1	.	.	13	CATSDFNYNEQFF	TGTGCCACCAGTGATTTTAACTACAATGAGCAGTTCTTC
TRBV5-1	TRBJ2-2	TRBD1	few	14	CASRGTGGTGELFF	TGCGCCAGCAGAGGGACAGGGGGCACCGGGGAGCTGTTTTTT
TRBV5-5	TRBJ1-5	.	.	16	CASSLDPGGSNQPQHF	TGTGCCAGCAGCTTGGATCCCGGAGGCAGCAATCAGCCCCAGCATTTT
TRBV19	TRBJ1-2	.	.	15	CASSVLAGVGNGYTF	TGTGCCAGTAGTGTCCTCGCGGGGGTTGGAAATGGCTACACCTTC
TRBV30	TRBJ1-2	.	.	14	CAWSIGGAPSGYTF	TGTGCCTGGAGTATAGGGGGTGCTCCCAGTGGCTACACCTTC